Each of the 23 T cell receptor beta chains below was sequenced from the same sample in a study of Graves' ophthalmopathy and Graves' hyperthyroidism listed by TCRdb under 2018. Sequenced using an Illumina HiSeq 2000. For repertoire sequencing, the TCR beta CDR3 regions were amplified from RNA transcripts. The first round of RT-PCR was done with HTBI primers and the Qiagen OneStep RT-PCR kit, and was followed by a second round of multiplex PCR, then size selection and purification. TCRdb ran its own pipeline on the public reads, namely fastp trimming at Q25 and MiXCR clone calling, and kept in-frame beta chains. Rows merge per CDR3 protein into single entries with the most common DNA and genes. This sample lists 500,000 to 800,000 distinct CDR3 sequences; 35% to 45% were detected once. 2.5% to 3.5% of the sample goes to the ten largest clones. Specimen: peripheral blood. These receptors were taken from an adult man with Graves' ophthalmopathy.

This clonotype appeared many times. The chain employs TRBV9 and TRBJ2-7; 7 bases match TRBD1. V dropped 8 bases and J dropped 5; count of bases not matched to a gene: 4. From germline, CDR1 is SGDLS and CDR2 YYNGEE. The length of the CDR3 is 11 residues. CDR3 amino acids: CARGGQDEQYF. In nucleotides, the CDR3 is TGTGCCAGAGGGGGCCAGGACGAGCAGTACTTC.

This clonotype was seen repeatedly, ten times or more. This chain joins TRBV2 and TRBJ1-2; 8 bases agree with TRBD1. This CDR3 is 15 amino acids long. V lost 3 bases to trimming and J lost 6 bases; unmatched junction nucleotides: 9. Germline CDR1 reads SNHLY; CDR2 reads FYNNEI. CDR3 sequence reads: CASSENQGAADGYTF. The CDR3 region has the DNA TGTGCCAGCAGTGAGAATCAGGGGGCGGCCGATGGCTACACCTTC.

Many counts were recorded for this clonotype. This sequence joins TRBV12-3 or TRBV12-4 and TRBJ2-2, with D possibly TRBD2 on 5 matching bases. The CDR3 has 15 amino acids. V lost 7 bases and J lost 4, with 16 bases in between. The CDR3 spells CASNKHLRGTGELFF. As DNA, the CDR3 is TGTGCCAGCAACAAACACCTTCGGGGCACCGGGGAGCTGTTTTTT.

This chain connects TRBV19 to TRBJ1-5; tentatively, D is TRBD1 (5 bases). The V end was cut by 11 bases, the J end by 2 bases, with 19 bases between. Germline CDR1 is LNHDA and CDR2 is SQIVND (reference sequence). There are 15 residues in the CDR3. CDR3 DNA sequence: TGTGCCTGGAGTGTACAATCGGGACGCAATCAGCCCCAGCATTTT. This codes for CAWSVQSGRNQPQHF. Full variable domain (missing parts from reference TRBV19 and TRBJ1-5): DGGITQSPKYLFRKEGQNVTLSCEQNLNHDAMYWYRQDPGQGLRLIYYSQIVNDFQKGDIAEGYSVSREKKESFPLTVTSAQKNPTAFYLCAWSVQSGRNQPQHFGDGTRLSIL.

V and J are TRBV9 and TRBJ2-6; no definite D call. Germline lookup yields CDR1 SGDLS and CDR2 YYNGEE. The V and J ends lost 4 bases and 4 bases respectively, with 9 bases between them. The CDR3 sequence is 14 residues long. This chain's CDR3 is CASSRTDGANVLTF. The CDR3, as DNA: TGTGCCAGCAGCCGCACGGACGGGGCCAACGTCCTGACTTTC.

The chain uses TRBV10-3 and TRBJ1-5; D is perhaps TRBD1 (5 bases). This CDR3 is 14 amino acids long. V was clipped by 2 bases and J by 11 bases, with 16 bases between them. Looked up from germline, CDR1 is ENHRY and CDR2 is SYGVKD. The CDR3 bases are TGTGCCATCAGTGAGGACAGTAGCACGAAGACCCAGCATTTT. Translated: CAISEDSSTKTQHF.

This clonotype occurred many times. CDR3 DNA sequence: TGTGCCATCAGTGAGTCAGGGGCTGTGACCGGGGAGCTGTTTTTT. Its protein is CAISESGAVTGELFF. The V and J genes are TRBV10-3 and TRBJ2-2; perhaps TRBD1 as D (5 bases). This CDR3 is built from 15 residues. Trimming took off 0 bases at V and 5 bases at J, with 10 bases between the two ends. In germline, CDR1 is ENHRY, CDR2 SYGVKD.

In regard to this clonotype: This sequence may be a read error, since a much larger clone differs from it by one base. The chain uses TRBV5-1 and TRBJ2-7; D may match TRBD1 or TRBD2 (5 bases each). The CDR3 is 13 amino acids. V gave up 4 bases and J gave up 2 bases, with 10 bases separating them. Germline V lookup: CDR1 SGHRS, CDR2 YFSETQ. The CDR3 nucleotides are TGCGCCAGCAGCGAACGGGACGCCTACGAGCAGTACTTC. Encoded protein: CASSERDAYEQYF.

DNA for the CDR3: TGTGCCAGCAGCTGGGGAAGGTCGCTTTTCTTT. Translated, it gives CASSWGRSLFF. The V gene is TRBV7-2, the J gene TRBJ1-1; D remains ambiguous. The CDR3 contains 11 residues. Trimming removed 4 bases at V and 13 bases at J, with 13 bases between. CDR1 and CDR2 from the germline V gene are SGHTA and FQGNSA.

J is TRBJ2-7 and V is TRBV14; 11 bases align to TRBD2. This CDR3 region has 17 residues. Germline assignment: CDR1 SGHDN and CDR2 FVKESK. Trimming removed 3 bases from V and 1 base from J; junction bases left unmatched: 8. DNA of the CDR3: TGTGCCAGCAGCCAGTCCCATAGCGGGGGGGATTCCTACGAGCAGTACTTC. Its protein product is CASSQSHSGGDSYEQYF.

There are a few counts of this clonotype. This chain links TRBV20-1 with TRBJ1-1; TRBD1 might be the D (6 bases). In germline, CDR1 is DFQATT, CDR2 SNEGSKA (reference sequence). The CDR3 is 13 amino acids. The V end lost 3 bases, the J end lost 7 bases, and 15 bases lay between the germline ends. The CDR3 nucleotides are TGCAGTGCTAGTTTTAGGGCCAGGGGTGAAGCTTTCTTT. Translated: CSASFRARGEAFF.

This clonotype has a handful of counts. The chain carries TRBV19 and TRBJ2-3, with D perhaps matching TRBD1 (5 bases). The germline V gene has CDR1 LNHDA and CDR2 SQIVND (reference sequence). The CDR3 sequence is 13 residues long. V lost 4 bases and J 5 bases, leaving 10 bases between the germline ends. Written as DNA, the CDR3 is TGTGCCAGTAGTAACAGGCCCCGAGATACGCAGTATTTT. It translates to CASSNRPRDTQYF. The whole variable domain, remainder taken from reference TRBV19 and TRBJ2-3, is DGGITQSPKYLFRKEGQNVTLSCEQNLNHDAMYWYRQDPGQGLRLIYYSQIVNDFQKGDIAEGYSVSREKKESFPLTVTSAQKNPTAFYLCASSNRPRDTQYFGPGTRLTVL.

There are many counts of this clonotype. The CDR3 region is CASSRTPATNEKLFF. Written as DNA, the CDR3 is TGTGCCAGTAGTCGGACGCCTGCAACTAATGAAAAACTGTTTTTT. The chain has TRBV19 and TRBJ1-4; the D is unclear. This CDR3 region has 15 residues. Looked up from germline, CDR1 is LNHDA and CDR2 is SQIVND (reference sequence). The germline V and J ends were trimmed by 5 bases and 0 bases, with 10 bases remaining between them.

This clonotype was counted between two and nine times. One end of the junction does not line up with germline, which may come from a read error. The genes are TRBV14 and TRBJ2-3; D is undetermined. Germline-derived CDR1 and CDR2 are SGHDN and FVKESK. This CDR3 has 11 residues. CDR3 amino acids: CASSQVDTQYF. CDR3 nucleotides: TGTGCCAGCAGTCAAGTGGATACGCAGTATTTT.

This clonotype has more than one count but fewer than ten. The chain is built from TRBV10-3 and TRBJ1-4; D perhaps matches TRBD1 (6 bases). This CDR3 contains 16 residues. V lost 10 bases to trimming and J lost 5 bases, with 23 bases between them. In germline, CDR1 is ENHRY, CDR2 SYGVKD. The CDR3 here is CASRMDSFAPNEKLFF. Here the CDR3 DNA reads TGTGCCAGCAGAATGGACAGTTTTGCTCCCAATGAAAAACTGTTTTTT.

This clonotype was seen a handful of times. Compared with germline, one end of the junction differs, possibly owing to a read error. The gene calls are TRBV10-3 and TRBJ1-5, with 7 bases aligning to TRBD1. Germline values: CDR1 ENHRY, CDR2 SYGVKD. The CDR3 has 14 amino acids. CDR3 sequence: CASSRDRTNQPQHF. As DNA, the CDR3 is TGTGCCAGCAGTCGGGACAGAACTAATCAGCCCCAGCATTTT.

This clonotype was counted between two and nine times. The chain recombines TRBV12-3 or TRBV12-4 with TRBJ2-7; D gene uncertain. The CDR3 consists of 12 residues. V was shortened by 7 bases and J by 5 bases, with 12 bases between the two germline ends. DNA of the CDR3: TGTGCCAGCACCCTAAATAGCAACGAGCAGTACTTC. Translating it yields CASTLNSNEQYF.

This clonotype was seen a few times. The genes are TRBV5-6 and TRBJ2-7; 11 positions agree with TRBD2. The ends lost 4 bases at V and 3 bases at J; junction bases unmatched: 9. This CDR3 region has 16 residues. Germline V gene lookup returns CDR1 SGHDT and CDR2 YYEEEE. CDR3 coding DNA: TGTGCCAGCAGCATCCAGACTAGCGGGACCTTCTACGAGCAGTACTTC. Protein sequence: CASSIQTSGTFYEQYF.

J is TRBJ2-5 and V is TRBV10-3; maybe TRBD1 (5 bases). The V end was cut by 4 bases, the J end by 1 base, with 7 bases between. CDR3 length: 13 amino acids. The V gene's germline CDR1 is ENHRY and CDR2 SYGVKD. The CDR3 coding sequence is TGTGCCATCAGTGCGCAGGGCCAAGAGACCCAGTACTTC. Protein: CAISAQGQETQYF.

In the case of this clonotype: A much larger clone lies a single base off, so this may be a read error. The chain's CDR3 is CASSLEGRYQPQHF. The CDR3 DNA sequence: TGTGCCAGCAGCTTGGAGGGGCGTTATCAGCCCCAGCATTTT. The V gene is TRBV5-5, the J gene TRBJ1-5, with D tentatively TRBD1 (5 bases). The germline V gene encodes CDR1 SGHKS and CDR2 YYEKEE (reference sequence). Deletions cut 0 bases from V and 5 bases from J, with 9 bases between. The CDR3 sequence is 14 residues long.

The chain has TRBV24-1 and TRBJ1-5; 8 positions agree with TRBD1. V dropped 3 bases and J dropped 7; count of bases not matched to a gene: 4. This CDR3 region has 14 residues. CDR1 and CDR2 from the germline V gene are KGHDR and SFDVKD. CDR3 region: CATSDGQGSQPQHF. Written as DNA, the CDR3 is TGTGCCACCAGTGATGGACAGGGAAGCCAGCCCCAGCATTTT.

As for this clonotype: An end of the junction does not agree with germline; a read error may underlie this. The chain joins TRBV11-2 to TRBJ1-4, with 8 nucleotides matching TRBD1. Germline loops: CDR1 SGHAT, CDR2 FQNNGV. CDR3 length: 18 residues. As DNA, the CDR3 is TGTGCCAGCAGCCGGCAAGGGTACGGGACAGGCGGTAATGAAAAACTGCTTTTT. Its translation: CASSRQGYGTGGNEKLLF.

This sequence joins TRBV29-1 and TRBJ1-1; TRBD1 agrees at 12 bases. V trimming: 0 bases; J trimming: 12 bases; junction bases outside the gene matches: 11. Germline CDR1 reads SQVTM; CDR2 reads ANQGSEA. CDR3 length equals 15 residues. Here the CDR3 DNA reads TGCAGCGTTGAAGAGTCACCGGGACAGGGGGCGACGTCTTTCTTT. Encoded protein: CSVEESPGQGATSFF.